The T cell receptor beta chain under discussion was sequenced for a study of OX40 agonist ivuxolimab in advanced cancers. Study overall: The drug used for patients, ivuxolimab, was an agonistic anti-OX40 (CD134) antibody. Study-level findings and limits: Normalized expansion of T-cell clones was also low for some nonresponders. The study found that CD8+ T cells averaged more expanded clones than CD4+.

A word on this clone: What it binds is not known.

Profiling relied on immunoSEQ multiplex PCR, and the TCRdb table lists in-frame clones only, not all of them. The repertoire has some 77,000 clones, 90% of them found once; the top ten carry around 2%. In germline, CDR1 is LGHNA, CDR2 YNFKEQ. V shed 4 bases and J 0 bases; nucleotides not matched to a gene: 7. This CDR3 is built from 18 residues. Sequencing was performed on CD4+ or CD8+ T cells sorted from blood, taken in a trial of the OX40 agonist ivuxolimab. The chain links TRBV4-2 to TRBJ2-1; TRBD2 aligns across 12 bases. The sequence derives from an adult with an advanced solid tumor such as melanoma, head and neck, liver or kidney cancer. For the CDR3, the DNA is TGTGCCAGCAGCCCCCGCTGGACTAGCGGGGTCTCCTACAATGAGCAGTTCTTC. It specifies CASSPRWTSGVSYNEQFF.